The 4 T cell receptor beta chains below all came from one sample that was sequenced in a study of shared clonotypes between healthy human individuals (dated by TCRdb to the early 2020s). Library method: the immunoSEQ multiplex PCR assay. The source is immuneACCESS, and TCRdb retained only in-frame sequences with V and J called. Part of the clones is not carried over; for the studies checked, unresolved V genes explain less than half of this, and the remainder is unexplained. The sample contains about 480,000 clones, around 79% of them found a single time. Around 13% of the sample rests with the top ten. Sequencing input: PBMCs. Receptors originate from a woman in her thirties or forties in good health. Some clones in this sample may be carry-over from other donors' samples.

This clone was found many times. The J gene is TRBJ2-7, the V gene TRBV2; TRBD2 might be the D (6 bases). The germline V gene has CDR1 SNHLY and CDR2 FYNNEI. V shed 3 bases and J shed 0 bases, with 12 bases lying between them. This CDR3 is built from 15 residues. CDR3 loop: CASSDGGYHSYEQYF. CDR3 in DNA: TGTGCCAGCAGTGATGGAGGGTACCACTCCTACGAGCAGTACTTC.

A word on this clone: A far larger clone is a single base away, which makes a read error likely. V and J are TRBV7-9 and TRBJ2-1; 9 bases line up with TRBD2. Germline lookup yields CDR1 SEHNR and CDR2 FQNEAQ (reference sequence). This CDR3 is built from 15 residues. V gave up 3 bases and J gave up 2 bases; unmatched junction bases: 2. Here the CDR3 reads CASSFSGSPYNEQFF. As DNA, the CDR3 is TGTGCCAGCAGCTTTAGCGGGAGCCCCTACAATGAGCAGTTCTTC. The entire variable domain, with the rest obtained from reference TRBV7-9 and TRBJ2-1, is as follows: DTGVSQNPRHKITKRGQNVTFRCDPISEHNRLYWYRQTLGQGPEFLTYFQNEAQLEKSRLLSDRFSAERPKGSFSTLEIQRTEQGDSAMYLCASSFSGSPYNEQFFGPGTRLTVL.

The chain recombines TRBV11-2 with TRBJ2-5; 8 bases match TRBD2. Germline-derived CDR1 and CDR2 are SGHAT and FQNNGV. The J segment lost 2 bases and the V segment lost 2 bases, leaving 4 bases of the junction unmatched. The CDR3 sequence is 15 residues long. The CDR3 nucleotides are TGTGCCAGCAGCTTAAACCCTAGCGGGCAAGAGACCCAGTACTTC. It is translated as CASSLNPSGQETQYF.

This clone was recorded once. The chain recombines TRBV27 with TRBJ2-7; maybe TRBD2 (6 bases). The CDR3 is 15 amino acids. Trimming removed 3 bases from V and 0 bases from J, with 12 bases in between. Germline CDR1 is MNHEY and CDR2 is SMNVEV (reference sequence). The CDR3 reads CASSFGSGDSYEQYF. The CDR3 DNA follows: TGTGCCAGCAGTTTTGGTAGCGGAGACTCCTACGAGCAGTACTTC.